The T cell receptor (beta chain) described here comes from a study of cytomegalovirus exposure and HLA in healthy donors. Study as a whole: Per a later analysis, the roughly 690 first-cohort and some 130 validation repertoires shared one platform. Study results and limitations: Diagnosis of cytomegalovirus status made by the classifier reportedly showed high specificity and sensitivity.

Note on this clone: What it binds is unknown.

The germline gives CDR1 MDHEN, CDR2 SYDVKM. V dropped 2 bases and J dropped 5 bases, with 18 bases sitting between them. CDR3 length equals 16 residues. Profiling relied on immunoSEQ multiplex PCR, and the TCRdb table lists in-frame clones only, not all of them. Here the sample spans about 280,000 clones, over 75% being singletons. Specimen: PBMCs. The source of this sequence is a woman between 18 and 29 years old in good health and CMV-seronegative. The rearrangement links TRBV28 to TRBJ2-5; D ambiguous. The CDR3 spells CASSLKPGPAAETQYF. DNA for the CDR3: TGTGCCAGCAGTTTAAAACCTGGGCCGGCCGCCGAGACCCAGTACTTC.